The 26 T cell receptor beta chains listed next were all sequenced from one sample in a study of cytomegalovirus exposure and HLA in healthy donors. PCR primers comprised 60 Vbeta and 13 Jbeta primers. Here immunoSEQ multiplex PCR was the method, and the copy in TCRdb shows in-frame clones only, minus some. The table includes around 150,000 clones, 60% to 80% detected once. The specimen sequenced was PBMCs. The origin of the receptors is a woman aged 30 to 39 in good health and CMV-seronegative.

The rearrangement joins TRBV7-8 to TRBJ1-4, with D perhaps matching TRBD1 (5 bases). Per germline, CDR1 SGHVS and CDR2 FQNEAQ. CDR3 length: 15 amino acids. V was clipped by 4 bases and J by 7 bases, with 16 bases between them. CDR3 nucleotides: TGTGCCAGCAGCTCCTTGGGCAGGGATGGTGAAAAACTGTTTTTT. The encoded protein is CASSSLGRDGEKLFF.

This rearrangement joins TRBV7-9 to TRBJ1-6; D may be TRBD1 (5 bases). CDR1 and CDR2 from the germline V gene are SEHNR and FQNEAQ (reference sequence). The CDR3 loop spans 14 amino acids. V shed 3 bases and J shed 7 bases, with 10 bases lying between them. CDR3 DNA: TGTGCCAGCAGCTTCCAGGGTGGGAATTCACCCCTCCACTTT. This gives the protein CASSFQGGNSPLHF.

The chain's CDR3 is CASTKAGAVSYEQYF. CDR3 nucleotide sequence: TGTGCCAGCACCAAAGCGGGTGCGGTCTCCTACGAGCAGTACTTC. The chain has TRBV6-4 and TRBJ2-7; a possible D gene is TRBD2 (6 bases). The germline CDR1 and CDR2 sequences are MRHNA and SNTAGT. CDR3 length: 15 residues. V lost 7 bases to trimming and J lost 0 bases, with 16 bases between them.

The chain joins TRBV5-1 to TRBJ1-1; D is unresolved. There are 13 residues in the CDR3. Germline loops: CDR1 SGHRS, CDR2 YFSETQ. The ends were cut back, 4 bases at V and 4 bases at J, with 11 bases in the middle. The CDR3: CASSRESSTEAFF. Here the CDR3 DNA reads TGCGCCAGCAGCAGGGAGAGCAGCACTGAAGCTTTCTTT.

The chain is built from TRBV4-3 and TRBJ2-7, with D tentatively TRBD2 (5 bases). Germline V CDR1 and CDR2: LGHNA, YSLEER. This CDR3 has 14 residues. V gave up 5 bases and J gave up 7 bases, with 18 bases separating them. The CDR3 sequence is CASSAGHGNWEQYF. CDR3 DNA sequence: TGCGCCAGCAGCGCCGGCCACGGGAACTGGGAGCAGTACTTC.

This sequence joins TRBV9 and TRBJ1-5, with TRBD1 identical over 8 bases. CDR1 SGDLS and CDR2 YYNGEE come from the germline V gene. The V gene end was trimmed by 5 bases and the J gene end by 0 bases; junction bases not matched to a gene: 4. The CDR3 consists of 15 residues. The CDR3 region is CASRKQGGSNQPQHF. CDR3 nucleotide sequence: TGTGCCAGCAGAAAACAGGGGGGTAGCAATCAGCCCCAGCATTTT.

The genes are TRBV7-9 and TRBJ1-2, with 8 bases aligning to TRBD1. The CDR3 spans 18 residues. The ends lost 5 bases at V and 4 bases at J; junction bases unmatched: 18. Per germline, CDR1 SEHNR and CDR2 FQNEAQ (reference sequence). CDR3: CASSALVGDRDRFYGYTF. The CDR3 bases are TGTGCCAGCAGCGCCCTAGTCGGGGACCGGGACAGGTTCTATGGCTACACCTTC.

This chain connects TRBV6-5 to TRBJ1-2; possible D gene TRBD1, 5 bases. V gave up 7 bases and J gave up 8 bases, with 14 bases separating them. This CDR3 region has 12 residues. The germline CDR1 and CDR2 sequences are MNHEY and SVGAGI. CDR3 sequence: CASTLGGGGYTF. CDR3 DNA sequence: TGTGCCAGCACCCTGGGGGGAGGAGGCTACACCTTC.

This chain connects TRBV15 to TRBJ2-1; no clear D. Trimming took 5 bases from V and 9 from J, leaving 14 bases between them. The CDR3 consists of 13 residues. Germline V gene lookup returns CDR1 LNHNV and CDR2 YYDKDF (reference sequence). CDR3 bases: TGTGCCACCAGCCCACCCAGGTTTTCTGAGCAGTTCTTC. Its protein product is CATSPPRFSEQFF.

The CDR3 here is CASILPGGGHTEAFF. The CDR3 DNA reads TGTGCCAGCATCCTACCCGGGGGGGGGCACACTGAAGCTTTCTTT. V is TRBV5-8 and J is TRBJ1-1; D is possibly TRBD1 (6 bases). The CDR3 is 15 residues long. Trimming shortened V by 6 bases and J by 3 bases, and 18 bases separated the two germline ends. CDR1 is SGHTS and CDR2 is YDEGEE in the germline V gene.

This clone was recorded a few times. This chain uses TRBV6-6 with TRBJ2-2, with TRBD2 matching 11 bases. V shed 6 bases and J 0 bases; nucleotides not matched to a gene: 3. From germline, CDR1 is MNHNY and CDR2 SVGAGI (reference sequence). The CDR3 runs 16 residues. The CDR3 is CASRSTSGANTGELFF. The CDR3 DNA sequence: TGTGCCAGCAGGTCGACTAGCGGGGCGAACACCGGGGAGCTGTTTTTT.

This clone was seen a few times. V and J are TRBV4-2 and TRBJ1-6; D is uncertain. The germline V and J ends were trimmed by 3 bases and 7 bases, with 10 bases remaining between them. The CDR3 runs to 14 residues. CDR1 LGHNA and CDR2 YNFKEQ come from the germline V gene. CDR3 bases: TGTGCCAGCAGCCAGGCCACGGAGAATTCACCCCTCCACTTT. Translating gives CASSQATENSPLHF.

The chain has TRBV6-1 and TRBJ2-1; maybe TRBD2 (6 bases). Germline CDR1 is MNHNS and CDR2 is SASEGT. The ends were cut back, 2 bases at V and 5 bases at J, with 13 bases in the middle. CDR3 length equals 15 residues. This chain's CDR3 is CASSENRGTNNEQFF. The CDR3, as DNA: TGTGCCAGCAGTGAAAACCGGGGGACCAACAATGAGCAGTTCTTC.

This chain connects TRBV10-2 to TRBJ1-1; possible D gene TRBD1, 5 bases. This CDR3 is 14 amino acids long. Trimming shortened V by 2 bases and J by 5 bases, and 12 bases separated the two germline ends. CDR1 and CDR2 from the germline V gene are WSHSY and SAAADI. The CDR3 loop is CASSEIWGGTEAFF. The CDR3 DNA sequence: TGCGCCAGCAGTGAGATTTGGGGGGGGACTGAAGCTTTCTTT.

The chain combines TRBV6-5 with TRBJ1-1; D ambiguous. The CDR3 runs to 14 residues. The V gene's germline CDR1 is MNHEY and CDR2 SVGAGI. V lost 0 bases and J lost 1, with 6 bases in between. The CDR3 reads CASSYSDTNTEAFF. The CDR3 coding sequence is TGTGCCAGCAGTTACTCCGACACGAACACTGAAGCTTTCTTT.

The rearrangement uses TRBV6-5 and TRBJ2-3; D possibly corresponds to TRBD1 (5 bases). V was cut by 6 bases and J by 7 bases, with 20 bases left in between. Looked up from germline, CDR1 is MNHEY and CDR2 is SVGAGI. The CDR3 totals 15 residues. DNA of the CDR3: TGTGCCAGCAGCCAGGCGACACGCAGGGCACATACGCAGTATTTT. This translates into CASSQATRRAHTQYF.

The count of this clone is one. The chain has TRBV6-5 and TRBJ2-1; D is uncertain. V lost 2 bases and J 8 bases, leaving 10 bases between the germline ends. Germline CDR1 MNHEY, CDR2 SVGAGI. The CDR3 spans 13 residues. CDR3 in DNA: TGTGCCAGCAGTTACACGCGGATGCATGAGCAGTTCTTC. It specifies CASSYTRMHEQFF.

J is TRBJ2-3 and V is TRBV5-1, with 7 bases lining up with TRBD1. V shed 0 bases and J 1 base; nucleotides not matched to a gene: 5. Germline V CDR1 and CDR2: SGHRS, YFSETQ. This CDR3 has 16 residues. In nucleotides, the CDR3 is TGCGCCAGCAGCTTGGTTTCCGGACAGGGCACAGATACGCAGTATTTT. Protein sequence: CASSLVSGQGTDTQYF. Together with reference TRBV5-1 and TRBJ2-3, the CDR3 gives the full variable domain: KAGVTQTPRYLIKTRGQQVTLSCSPISGHRSVSWYQQTPGQGLQFLFEYFSETQRNKGNFPGRFSGRQFSNSRSEMNVSTLELGDSALYLCASSLVSGQGTDTQYFGPGTRLTVL.

In DNA, the CDR3 is TGTGCCAGCAGACGGGACAGGTGGGGGGCCACTGAAGCTTTCTTT. Its protein is CASRRDRWGATEAFF. This chain uses TRBV6-4 with TRBJ1-1, with 8 nucleotides matching TRBD1. Germline V gives CDR1 MRHNA, CDR2 SNTAGT. Losses at the gene ends were 6 bases for V and 4 bases for J; bases not matched to a gene: 10. The CDR3 loop spans 15 amino acids.

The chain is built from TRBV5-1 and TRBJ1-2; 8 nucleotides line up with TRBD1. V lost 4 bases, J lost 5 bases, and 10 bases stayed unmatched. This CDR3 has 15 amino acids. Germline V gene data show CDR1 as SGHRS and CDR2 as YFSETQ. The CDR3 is CASSLTGTGAYGYTF. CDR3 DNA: TGCGCCAGCAGCCTAACCGGGACAGGCGCTTATGGCTACACCTTC.

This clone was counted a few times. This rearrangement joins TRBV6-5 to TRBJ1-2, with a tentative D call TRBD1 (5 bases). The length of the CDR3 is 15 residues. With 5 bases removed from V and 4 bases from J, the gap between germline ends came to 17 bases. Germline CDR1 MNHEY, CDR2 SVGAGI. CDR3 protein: CASSKLRDSAYGYTF. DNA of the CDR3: TGTGCCAGCAGTAAACTCCGGGACTCTGCCTATGGCTACACCTTC.

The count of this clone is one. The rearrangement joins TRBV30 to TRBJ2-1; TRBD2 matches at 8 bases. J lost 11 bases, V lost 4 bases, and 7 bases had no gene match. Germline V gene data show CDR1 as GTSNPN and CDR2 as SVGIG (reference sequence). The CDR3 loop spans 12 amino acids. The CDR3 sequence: CAWTPGGVKQFF. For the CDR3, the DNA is TGTGCCTGGACCCCGGGGGGGGTGAAGCAGTTCTTC.

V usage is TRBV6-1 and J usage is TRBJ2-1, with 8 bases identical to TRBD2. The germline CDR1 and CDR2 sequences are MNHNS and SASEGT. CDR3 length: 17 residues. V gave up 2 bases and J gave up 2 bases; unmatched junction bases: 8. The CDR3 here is CASSEYGGGYAYNEQFF. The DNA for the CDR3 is TGTGCCAGCAGTGAATACGGCGGGGGGTATGCCTACAATGAGCAGTTCTTC.

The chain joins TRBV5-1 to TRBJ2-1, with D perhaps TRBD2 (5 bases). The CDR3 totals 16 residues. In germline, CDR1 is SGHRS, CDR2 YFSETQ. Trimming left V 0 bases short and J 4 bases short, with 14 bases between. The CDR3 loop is CASSLASGGFYNEQFF. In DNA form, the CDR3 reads TGCGCCAGCAGCTTGGCCAGCGGCGGGTTTTACAATGAGCAGTTCTTC.

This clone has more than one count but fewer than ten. The chain's CDR3 is CASSLVGGGYTF. The CDR3 region has the DNA TGCGCCAGCAGCCTCGTGGGAGGGGGCTACACCTTC. V gene TRBV5-1 combines with J gene TRBJ1-2; unclear D gene. The CDR3 is 12 residues long. The V gene's germline CDR1 is SGHRS and CDR2 YFSETQ. V was pared by 4 bases and J by 8 bases, with 12 bases between.

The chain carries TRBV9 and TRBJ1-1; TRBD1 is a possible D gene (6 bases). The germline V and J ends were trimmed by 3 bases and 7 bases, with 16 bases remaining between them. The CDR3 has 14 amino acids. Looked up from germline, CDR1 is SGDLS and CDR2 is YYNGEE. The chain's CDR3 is CASSGRGGAVEAFF. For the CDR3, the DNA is TGTGCCAGCAGCGGGCGGGGGGGGGCGGTTGAAGCTTTCTTT.